This T cell receptor (beta chain) originates from a study of response to subunit inactivated influenza vaccine. Study results and limitations: Each seasonal influenza vaccination, the authors suggested, recruits few new T cells.

From germline, CDR1 is SGHTA and CDR2 FQGNSA. The CDR3 is made up of 16 amino acids. Trimming left V 1 base short and J 3 bases short, with 13 bases between. TCRdb re-called the RT-PCR reads through MiXCR, storing one row per CDR3 protein. The table shows hundreds of thousands of distinct CDR3 sequences, with 7.6% occurring only once. This clonotype was observed a handful of times. Its antigen is undetermined. V usage is TRBV7-2 and J usage is TRBJ1-5; the D is unclear. Source: PBMCs from blood, taken around 2 years after vaccination. This TCR was sampled from a man between 50 and 69 years old who received an inactivated influenza vaccine. CDR3 sequence: CASSLGAANTNQPQHF. In DNA, the CDR3 is TGTGCCAGCAGCTTAGGGGCGGCGAATACCAATCAGCCCCAGCATTTT.